The 11 T cell receptor beta chains below come from one sample, sequenced in a study of T cells after yellow fever vaccination (dated by TCRdb to between 2018 and 2021). The library came from 5' RACE. The run used an Illumina HiSeq 2500. In-frame beta chains were kept once TCRdb had trimmed the public reads at Q25 with fastp and called clones with MiXCR. Every entry covers one CDR3 protein and lists the most common genes and DNA from its rows. The sample data list nearly 550,000 distinct CDR3 sequences, and roughly 19% of these were observed just once. The ten top clones hold 14% of the sample. The sample's treatment or condition, from its label and the paper: live attenuated yellow fever vaccine strain. The sequences come from PBMCs, collected 15 days after the yellow fever booster vaccination. These TCRs come from a man aged 30 to 45 who received the YFV17D yellow fever vaccine.

V gene TRBV29-1 combines with J gene TRBJ1-5; D perhaps matches TRBD1 (6 bases). Germline loops: CDR1 SQVTM, CDR2 ANQGSEA. CDR3 length: 14 residues. Trimming took 6 bases from V and 1 from J, leaving 13 bases between them. In DNA form, the CDR3 reads TGCAGCGTGGGGGGCTCGGCAAGCAATCAGCCCCAGCATTTT. Encoded protein: CSVGGSASNQPQHF.

This clonotype occurred a few times. The J gene is TRBJ2-7, the V gene TRBV5-1, with no clear D. Germline V gives CDR1 SGHRS, CDR2 YFSETQ. V was trimmed by 4 bases and J by 6 bases, leaving 14 bases between them. The CDR3 consists of 13 residues. CDR3 in amino acids: CASSPPDVGEQYF. CDR3 bases: TGCGCCAGCAGCCCCCCGGACGTGGGCGAGCAGTACTTC. The variable domain in full, with the rest retrieved from reference TRBV5-1 and TRBJ2-7, is KAGVTQTPRYLIKTRGQQVTLSCSPISGHRSVSWYQQTPGQGLQFLFEYFSETQRNKGNFPGRFSGRQFSNSRSEMNVSTLELGDSALYLCASSPPDVGEQYFGPGTRLTVT.

This clonotype came up a few times. The chain carries TRBV7-2 and TRBJ2-4; D uncertain. CDR1 SGHTA and CDR2 FQGNSA come from the germline V gene. The CDR3 is 13 residues long. The germline V and J ends were trimmed by 5 bases and 4 bases, with 9 bases remaining between them. In nucleotides, the CDR3 is TGTGCCAGCAGCGGATTAGCAAAAAACATTCAGTACTTC. It codes for CASSGLAKNIQYF.

The genes are TRBV7-2 and TRBJ1-6, with D perhaps matching TRBD1 (5 bases). The CDR3 is 15 amino acids. Germline assignment: CDR1 SGHTA and CDR2 FQGNSA. V was shortened by 5 bases and J by 6 bases, with 14 bases between the two germline ends. The chain's CDR3 is CASSPSKQANSPLHF. In nucleotides, the CDR3 is TGTGCCAGCAGCCCATCTAAACAGGCTAATTCACCCCTCCACTTT.

This chain uses TRBV20-1 with TRBJ2-3; 9 bases map to TRBD1. Trimming removed 6 bases from V and 3 bases from J; junction bases left unmatched: 7. The CDR3 runs to 14 residues. CDR1 is DFQATT and CDR2 is SNEGSKA in the germline V gene (reference sequence). The chain's CDR3 is CSATIGTGTDTQYF. For the CDR3, the DNA is TGCAGTGCCACTATTGGGACAGGGACAGATACGCAGTATTTT.

J is TRBJ2-1 and V is TRBV30; either TRBD1 or TRBD2 may supply D (5 bases each). Germline V gene data show CDR1 as GTSNPN and CDR2 as SVGIG (reference sequence). The CDR3 length is 14 residues. The V and J ends lost 0 bases and 6 bases respectively, with 12 bases between them. The CDR3: CAWSVVGTTNEQFF. As DNA, the CDR3 is TGTGCCTGGAGTGTAGTCGGGACCACCAATGAGCAGTTCTTC. Full variable domain (rest looked up from reference TRBV30 and TRBJ2-1): SQTIHQWPATLVQPVGSPLSLECTVEGTSNPNLYWYRQAAGRGLQLLFYSVGIGQISSEVPQNLSASRPQDRQFILSSKKLLLSDSGFYLCAWSVVGTTNEQFFGPGTRLTVL.

The sample holds a few counts of this clonotype. The CDR3 loop reads CASSLVSAGGPIEQYF. CDR3 sequence (DNA): TGTGCCAGCAGCTTGGTTTCTGCGGGAGGGCCCATAGAGCAGTACTTC. The V gene is TRBV5-5, the J gene TRBJ2-7, with 9 positions matching TRBD2. The germline V gene has CDR1 SGHKS and CDR2 YYEKEE (reference sequence). V lost 0 bases and J lost 7; bases outside the gene matches: 11. This CDR3 spans 16 amino acids.

Many counts were recorded for this clonotype. The CDR3 nucleotides are TGTGCCAGCAGCGCGGCCTACGAGCAGTACTTC. Protein sequence: CASSAAYEQYF. The J gene is TRBJ2-7, the V gene TRBV7-2; D gene uncertain. The V gene's germline CDR1 is SGHTA and CDR2 FQGNSA. The CDR3 has 11 residues. Trimming took 5 bases from V and 2 from J, leaving 4 bases between them. Based on the CDR3 plus reference TRBV7-2 and TRBJ2-7, the full variable domain is GAGVSQSPSNKVTEKGKDVELRCDPISGHTALYWYRQSLGQGLEFLIYFQGNSAPDKSGLPSDRFSAERTGGSVSTLTIQRTQQEDSAVYLCASSAAYEQYFGPGTRLTVT.

CDR3 bases: TGTGCCAGCAGCCGCTTCAGACTAGCGGGAGGGGCCCTTCTGAATGAGCAGTTCTTC. Its translation is CASSRFRLAGGALLNEQFF. The chain carries TRBV27 and TRBJ2-1; TRBD2 agrees at 14 bases. Germline V gene data show CDR1 as MNHEY and CDR2 as SMNVEV (reference sequence). The junction had 17 bases not matched to a gene; V was cut back by 6 bases and J by 7 bases. The CDR3 is 19 residues long.

There are a few counts of this clonotype. The chain has TRBV29-1 and TRBJ2-5, with D tentatively TRBD2 (5 bases). The length of the CDR3 is 15 residues. The V end was cut by 1 base, the J end by 7 bases, with 19 bases between. Looked up from germline, CDR1 is SQVTM and CDR2 is ANQGSEA. The CDR3 bases are TGCAGCGTTGAAGGATCTGGAGTGCCCGGAGGGACCCAGTACTTC. Translating gives CSVEGSGVPGGTQYF.

V is TRBV28 and J is TRBJ2-5, with 13 positions matching TRBD2. After removal of 5 bases from V and 11 bases from J, the junction contained 8 bases not matched to a gene. Germline-derived CDR1 and CDR2 are MDHEN and SYDVKM. The CDR3 sequence is 14 residues long. The CDR3 coding sequence is TGTGCCAGCAGTCCCCCGGGGACTAGCGGGATGCAGTACTTC. Translation gives CASSPPGTSGMQYF. The full variable domain, in which reference TRBV28 and TRBJ2-5 provide the parts outside the CDR3, is DVKVTQSSRYLVKRTGEKVFLECVQDMDHENMFWYRQDPGLGLRLIYFSYDVKMKEKGDIPEGYSVSREKKERFSLILESASTNQTSMYLCASSPPGTSGMQYFGPGTRLLVL.